This T cell receptor (beta chain) was captured by sequencing in a study of blood T cell repertoires in COVID-19. Study-wide context: The United States, Italy and Spain provided the acute and convalescent COVID-19 samples. The analysed material was cDNA or gDNA that came from T cells, B-cell-depleted T cells, or PBMCs.

Original processing notes: Using reference gene primer amplification, nucleated cell counts were estimated. Profiled with immunoSEQ multiplex PCR; TCRdb holds only in-frame clones, not every one. That table supplies the V and J calls and clone size; D and trimming were determined from the DNA. Of some 210,000 clones listed, over 75% are singletons. The CDR3 consists of 12 residues. CDR1 is SGHTA and CDR2 is FQGTGA in the germline V gene. V gave up 4 bases and J gave up 6 bases; unmatched junction bases: 1. Enrolled through a virtual design, the participants were between 18 and 89 years of age and came from under 30 US areas.

The origin of this receptor is a man aged 30 to 39 with acute COVID-19. The sequencing input was PBMCs or T cells enriched from blood (not recorded which). This chain joins TRBV7-3 and TRBJ1-1, with TRBD1 matching over 8 bases. CDR3 sequence (DNA): TGTGCCAGCAGCTCAGGGGGCTCTGAAGCTTTCTTT. It specifies CASSSGGSEAFF.